A single sample gave rise to the 20 T cell receptor beta chains below, sequenced in a study of cytomegalovirus exposure and HLA in healthy donors (TCRdb year 2017). Library creation used the immunoSEQ multiplex PCR assay. For the multiplex PCR, a mixture combining 60 forward primers for TCR Vbeta segments and 13 reverse primers for TCR Jbeta segments was used. The table comes from immuneACCESS by way of TCRdb, which keeps in-frame sequences with V and J called. Part of the clones is missing from these tables; in studies checked, under half for an unresolved V gene and the rest for unknown reasons. Present in this sample are some 140,000 clones, 60% to 80% of which were seen just once. The top ten clonotypes cover roughly 13% of the sample. Sequencing used PBMCs. These receptors all stem from a man aged 30-40 years in good health and CMV-seropositive.

This clone has a single count. This chain links TRBV29-1 with TRBJ1-1, with D maybe TRBD1 (6 bases). CDR3 length: 13 residues. From germline, CDR1 is SQVTM and CDR2 ANQGSEA. V lost 3 bases and J lost 1, with 9 bases in between. The CDR3 sequence: CSVDQGPNTEAFF. For the CDR3, the DNA is TGCAGCGTTGATCAGGGGCCGAACACTGAAGCTTTCTTT. Complete variable domain (other parts from reference TRBV29-1 and TRBJ1-1): SAVISQKPSRDICQRGTSLTIQCQVDSQVTMMFWYRQQPGQSLTLIATANQGSEATYESGFVIDKFPISRPNLTFSTLTVSNMSPEDSSIYLCSVDQGPNTEAFFGQGTRLTVV.

The chain couples TRBV15 to TRBJ2-5, with 7 bases identical to TRBD1. The CDR3 loop spans 17 amino acids. Per germline, CDR1 LNHNV and CDR2 YYDKDF (reference sequence). Germline trimming cut 0 bases from V and 4 bases from J; bases unmatched to any gene: 11. The CDR3 protein is CATSREGKGAVRETQYF. In DNA form, the CDR3 reads TGTGCCACCAGCAGAGAGGGGAAGGGGGCCGTCCGAGAGACCCAGTACTTC.

This clone was counted a few times. V is TRBV28 and J is TRBJ1-5; no reliable D call. With 4 bases removed from V and 0 bases from J, the gap between germline ends came to 10 bases. CDR1 and CDR2 (germline): MDHEN, SYDVKM. This CDR3 is 15 amino acids long. CDR3 sequence reads: CASSSSGNSNQPQHF. DNA for the CDR3: TGTGCCAGCAGTTCCTCGGGGAATAGCAATCAGCCCCAGCATTTT.

The chain links TRBV6-1 to TRBJ1-1; 11 nucleotides match TRBD1. CDR3 length: 13 amino acids. Germline loops: CDR1 MNHNS, CDR2 SASEGT. V dropped 6 bases and J dropped 11; count of bases not matched to a gene: 8. This chain's CDR3 is CASSPDRGRFAFF. CDR3 sequence (DNA): TGTGCCAGCAGCCCGGACAGGGGGCGGTTTGCTTTCTTT.

CDR3 in amino acids: CASTPTGGLSGNTIYF. The CDR3 DNA is TGTGCCAGCACTCCTACGGGCGGACTCTCTGGAAACACCATATATTTT. This rearrangement joins TRBV28 to TRBJ1-3; no clear D. This CDR3 is 16 amino acids long. CDR1 MDHEN and CDR2 SYDVKM come from the germline V gene. The V gene lost 7 bases and the J gene lost 0 bases, with 16 bases spanning the gap.

The V gene is TRBV9, the J gene TRBJ2-5; D is unclear. The CDR3 covers 13 residues. V gave up 7 bases and J gave up 0 bases, with 10 bases separating them. Looked up from germline, CDR1 is SGDLS and CDR2 is YYNGEE. Here the CDR3 DNA reads TGTGCCAGCGCCCTCAGGTACCAAGAGACCCAGTACTTC. As protein: CASALRYQETQYF.

V usage is TRBV7-2 and J usage is TRBJ2-7; 12 bases agree with TRBD2. V gave up 3 bases and J gave up 2 bases; unmatched junction bases: 8. Looked up from germline, CDR1 is SGHTA and CDR2 is FQGNSA. This CDR3 is 17 amino acids long. In DNA, the CDR3 is TGTGCCAGCAGCTTTTTGACTAGCGGGAGAAGCGCCTACGAGCAGTACTTC. Translated, it gives CASSFLTSGRSAYEQYF.

The chain uses TRBV6-1 and TRBJ2-7; a possible D gene is TRBD2 (5 bases). The CDR3 is 14 residues long. V was shortened by 2 bases and J by 3 bases, with 11 bases between the two germline ends. Per germline, CDR1 MNHNS and CDR2 SASEGT. CDR3 bases: TGTGCCAGCAGTGAATTGCAGCGGTACTACGAGCAGTACTTC. This gives the protein CASSELQRYYEQYF.

CDR3 in DNA: TGTGCCACCAGCAGAGGAATCCCGGGACTAGCGGCGATCTTAGCCAAAAACATTCAGTACTTC. Residues: CATSRGIPGLAAILAKNIQYF. The J gene is TRBJ2-4, the V gene TRBV15, with 11 bases fitting TRBD2. Germline V lookup: CDR1 LNHNV, CDR2 YYDKDF (reference sequence). The V segment lost 1 base and the J segment 0 bases; nucleotides outside the gene matches: 14. This CDR3 spans 21 amino acids. Combining the CDR3 with reference TRBV15 and TRBJ2-4 gives the whole variable domain DAMVIQNPRYQVTQFGKPVTLSCSQTLNHNVMYWYQQKSSQAPKLLFHYYDKDFNNEADTPDNFQSRRPNTSFCFLDIRSPGLGDTAMYLCATSRGIPGLAAILAKNIQYFGAGTRLSVL.

This clone was observed a single time. The chain couples TRBV12-5 to TRBJ2-5, with D perhaps TRBD2 (5 bases). Germline-derived CDR1 and CDR2 are LGHNT and FRNRAP. With 3 bases removed from V and 3 bases from J, the gap between germline ends came to 5 bases. The CDR3 length is 12 residues. In DNA form, the CDR3 reads TGTGCTAGTGGTTTAGCGGAAGAGACCCAGTACTTC. Translation gives CASGLAEETQYF.

This chain uses TRBV7-8 with TRBJ1-1, with unresolved D. CDR3 length: 16 residues. The V gene lost 2 bases and the J gene lost 4 bases, with 17 bases spanning the gap. Looked up from germline, CDR1 is SGHVS and CDR2 is FQNEAQ. In nucleotides, the CDR3 is TGTGCCAGCAGCTTAACGGAGTCGGGAGTTGGCACTGAAGCTTTCTTT. Its protein is CASSLTESGVGTEAFF.

V usage is TRBV7-3 and J usage is TRBJ2-3; 7 positions match TRBD2. V lost 0 bases, J lost 1 base, and 4 bases stayed unmatched. Germline CDR1 is SGHTA and CDR2 is FQGTGA. The CDR3 sequence is 16 residues long. The CDR3 reads CASSLTAGRGTDTQYF. CDR3 DNA: TGTGCCAGCAGCTTAACTGCAGGGAGGGGCACAGATACGCAGTATTTT.

CDR3 residues: CSVQGVRYEQYF. The CDR3 coding sequence is TGCAGCGTACAGGGGGTCCGCTACGAGCAGTACTTC. This sequence joins TRBV29-1 and TRBJ2-7; TRBD1 matches 8 bases. Losses at the gene ends were 6 bases for V and 3 bases for J; bases not matched to a gene: 4. The CDR3 is 12 residues long. Germline V lookup: CDR1 SQVTM, CDR2 ANQGSEA.

The CDR3 is CATAPMGGRDPYEQYF. The CDR3 region has the DNA TGTGCCACCGCCCCAATGGGCGGGAGGGACCCCTACGAGCAGTACTTC. The chain combines TRBV10-3 with TRBJ2-7; TRBD2 matches 9 bases. The V gene's germline CDR1 is ENHRY and CDR2 SYGVKD. V lost 10 bases to trimming and J lost 2 bases; unmatched junction nucleotides: 15. The CDR3 spans 16 residues.

V usage is TRBV2 and J usage is TRBJ2-2, with D possibly matching TRBD1 (5 bases). The CDR3 consists of 15 residues. The V end was cut by 7 bases, the J end by 4 bases, with 16 bases between. Per germline, CDR1 SNHLY and CDR2 FYNNEI. CDR3 DNA: TGTGCCAGCACCCCAGATGAAGGGGTCACCGGGGAGCTGTTTTTT. Protein sequence: CASTPDEGVTGELFF.

The chain carries TRBV15 and TRBJ2-6; TRBD2 matches 7 bases. Germline values: CDR1 LNHNV, CDR2 YYDKDF (reference sequence). CDR3 length: 19 amino acids. V lost 0 bases to trimming and J lost 2 bases; unmatched junction nucleotides: 10. This CDR3 is CATSRDRWGGTPGANVLTF. DNA of the CDR3: TGTGCCACCAGCAGAGATAGGTGGGGGGGAACCCCTGGGGCCAACGTCCTGACTTTC.

The genes are TRBV5-5 and TRBJ2-6; no clear D gene. V lost 5 bases to trimming and J lost 2 bases, with 5 bases between them. Germline V gene data show CDR1 as SGHKS and CDR2 as YYEKEE (reference sequence). The CDR3 runs 13 residues. CDR3: CASSPAGANVLTF. CDR3 nucleotide sequence: TGTGCCAGCAGTCCCGCTGGGGCCAACGTCCTGACTTTC.

This clone was counted only a few times. The V call is TRBV28, the J call TRBJ2-7; weak D call: TRBD2 (5 bases). Germline-derived CDR1 and CDR2 are MDHEN and SYDVKM. V lost 6 bases and J 6 bases, leaving 18 bases between the germline ends. The CDR3 extends over 14 amino acids. The CDR3 DNA follows: TGTGCCAGCAGCCCCTTCGCCCCGGCGGGCGAGCAGTACTTC. Protein sequence: CASSPFAPAGEQYF.

The V call is TRBV5-1, the J call TRBJ2-3, with 9 bases fitting TRBD2. V trimming: 4 bases; J trimming: 1 base; junction bases outside the gene matches: 7. There are 16 residues in the CDR3. Germline values: CDR1 SGHRS, CDR2 YFSETQ. The CDR3 DNA reads TGCGCCAGCAGCAATTCGACTAGCGGACGCACAGATACGCAGTATTTT. Its translation: CASSNSTSGRTDTQYF.

The gene calls are TRBV6-5 and TRBJ1-2; 9 bases are shared with TRBD1. The CDR3 extends over 15 amino acids. Germline CDR1 and CDR2: MNHEY and SVGAGI. With 4 bases clipped from V and 7 bases from J, the junction kept 10 bases outside the gene matches. DNA of the CDR3: TGTGCCAGCAGTTTACAGGGGGACAGGGCTTTTGGCTACACCTTC. This encodes CASSLQGDRAFGYTF.